Shown below are 14 T cell receptor beta chains from a single sample sequenced in a study of CD8 T cells in Susac syndrome. Reverse transcription of about 0.5 to 1 ug RNA was carried out with random hexamers. TCRdb fed the immunoSEQ multiplex PCR reads into MiXCR, producing one record per CDR3 protein. The sample holds under 200,000 distinct CDR3 sequences; 85% to 95% are singletons and the top ten take about 0.16%. Sequenced material: CD8+ T cells from PBMCs. The receptors derive from a human donor with multiple sclerosis.

This chain joins TRBV29-1 and TRBJ1-2, with a weak D call TRBD1 (6 bases). Trimming took 7 bases from V and 6 from J, leaving 12 bases between them. In germline, CDR1 is SQVTM, CDR2 ANQGSEA. The CDR3 has 11 residues. In DNA form, the CDR3 reads TGCAGCGCTATACAGGGTAATGGCTACACCTTC. It yields the protein CSAIQGNGYTF.

This clonotype is a singleton in its sample. The chain recombines TRBV27 with TRBJ2-7; D gene uncertain. The CDR3 has 14 amino acids. Germline CDR1 and CDR2: MNHEY and SMNVEV (reference sequence). V lost 5 bases to trimming and J lost 5 bases, with 16 bases between them. The CDR3 region has the DNA TGTGCCAGCAGTCCCCGACCCTACGGCCACGAGCAGTACTTC. The encoded protein is CASSPRPYGHEQYF.

As DNA, the CDR3 is TGTGCCAGCAGTTCGCTAGGGAGCGAGGAGACCCAGTACTTC. This translates into CASSSLGSEETQYF. The rearrangement joins TRBV6-5 to TRBJ2-5, with TRBD2 as a possible D gene (5 bases). The V and J ends lost 4 bases and 5 bases respectively, with 14 bases between them. The germline CDR1 and CDR2 sequences are MNHEY and SVGAGI. CDR3 length: 14 residues.

This chain links TRBV27 with TRBJ2-1, with 8 bases aligning to TRBD1. This CDR3 contains 16 residues. V was pared by 8 bases and J by 2 bases, with 11 bases of the junction left unmatched. Germline V gene sequence: CDR1 MNHEY, CDR2 SMNVEV (reference sequence). The CDR3 here is CASALPRTGTYNEQFF. The CDR3 DNA reads TGTGCCAGCGCACTCCCCCGGACAGGGACCTACAATGAGCAGTTCTTC.

This rearrangement joins TRBV4-1 to TRBJ2-1; 11 bases align to TRBD2. Losses at the gene ends were 2 bases for V and 3 bases for J; bases not matched to a gene: 6. The CDR3 has 17 amino acids. Germline values: CDR1 MGHRA, CDR2 YSYEKL. CDR3 DNA: TGCGCCAGCAGCCAACGACTAGCGGGAACACTCTACAATGAGCAGTTCTTC. Residues: CASSQRLAGTLYNEQFF.

CDR3 protein: CSAREQYIAKNIQYF. The CDR3 DNA sequence: TGCAGTGCTAGGGAACAGTACATAGCCAAAAACATTCAGTACTTC. This chain uses TRBV20-1 with TRBJ2-4; D gene ambiguous. Germline-derived CDR1 and CDR2 are DFQATT and SNEGSKA (reference sequence). V was trimmed by 3 bases and J by 0 bases, leaving 12 bases between them. The length of the CDR3 is 15 residues.

This clonotype was seen only once. The chain uses TRBV29-1 and TRBJ2-6, with D unclear. V lost 7 bases, J lost 4 bases, and 8 bases lay in between. The CDR3 totals 12 residues. Germline-derived CDR1 and CDR2 are SQVTM and ANQGSEA. The CDR3 region is CSAITGANVLTF. In DNA, the CDR3 is TGCAGCGCAATTACCGGGGCCAACGTCCTGACTTTC.

The rearrangement links TRBV2 to TRBJ2-3, with D perhaps matching TRBD1 (5 bases). Trimming shortened V by 6 bases and J by 7 bases, and 11 bases separated the two germline ends. The CDR3 runs to 12 residues. Germline-derived CDR1 and CDR2 are SNHLY and FYNNEI. Here the CDR3 DNA reads TGTGCCAGCAGGGGTATGGACAATACGCAGTATTTT. Amino acid sequence: CASRGMDNTQYF.

This sequence joins TRBV15 and TRBJ2-5; D might be TRBD2 (6 bases). The CDR3 length is 15 residues. Germline assignment: CDR1 LNHNV and CDR2 YYDKDF (reference sequence). V lost 5 bases and J 3 bases, leaving 16 bases between the germline ends. The CDR3 loop is CATSDARGDEETQYF. For the CDR3, the DNA is TGTGCCACCAGCGATGCCCGCGGGGATGAAGAGACCCAGTACTTC.

A single count supports this clonotype. This sequence joins TRBV27 and TRBJ2-7; 9 nucleotides match TRBD1. The CDR3 consists of 15 residues. Germline values: CDR1 MNHEY, CDR2 SMNVEV (reference sequence). V dropped 5 bases and J dropped 5; count of bases not matched to a gene: 10. Here the CDR3 reads CASSVGTGLVDEQYF. The CDR3 DNA reads TGTGCCAGCAGTGTAGGGACAGGGTTGGTGGACGAGCAGTACTTC.

This chain links TRBV5-1 with TRBJ1-6; D not resolved. Germline V gene lookup returns CDR1 SGHRS and CDR2 YFSETQ. There are 14 residues in the CDR3. V was pared by 0 bases and J by 13 bases, with 14 bases between. The CDR3 sequence is CASSLGPATLPLHF. Here the CDR3 DNA reads TGCGCCAGCAGCTTGGGACCGGCTACGTTGCCCCTCCACTTT.

This clonotype was detected only once. V usage is TRBV28 and J usage is TRBJ2-7; D is tentatively TRBD1 or TRBD2 (5 bases each). The CDR3 runs to 16 residues. The germline V gene encodes CDR1 MDHEN and CDR2 SYDVKM. Between the trimmed V and J ends, which lost 5 bases and 2 bases, there was a span of 19 bases. The DNA for the CDR3 is TGTGCCAGCAGTCCCGGGGCAGGAGAAGTCCCCTACGAGCAGTACTTC. Protein: CASSPGAGEVPYEQYF.

The chain recombines TRBV6-6 with TRBJ1-6; 7 bases line up with TRBD1. CDR3 size: 13 residues. CDR1 and CDR2 from the germline V gene are MNHNY and SVGAGI (reference sequence). The J segment lost 8 bases and the V segment lost 6 bases, leaving 4 bases of the junction unmatched. The CDR3 loop reads CASSIRGDSPLHF. The CDR3 region has the DNA TGTGCCAGCAGCATCAGGGGGGATTCACCCCTCCACTTT.

The J gene is TRBJ1-1, the V gene TRBV9; D ambiguous. Germline V lookup: CDR1 SGDLS, CDR2 YYNGEE. The germline V and J ends were trimmed by 4 bases and 1 base, with 11 bases remaining between them. The CDR3 is 14 amino acids. For the CDR3, the DNA is TGTGCCAGCAGCCCCTCAGTAGGGAACACTGAAGCTTTCTTT. Its translation is CASSPSVGNTEAFF.